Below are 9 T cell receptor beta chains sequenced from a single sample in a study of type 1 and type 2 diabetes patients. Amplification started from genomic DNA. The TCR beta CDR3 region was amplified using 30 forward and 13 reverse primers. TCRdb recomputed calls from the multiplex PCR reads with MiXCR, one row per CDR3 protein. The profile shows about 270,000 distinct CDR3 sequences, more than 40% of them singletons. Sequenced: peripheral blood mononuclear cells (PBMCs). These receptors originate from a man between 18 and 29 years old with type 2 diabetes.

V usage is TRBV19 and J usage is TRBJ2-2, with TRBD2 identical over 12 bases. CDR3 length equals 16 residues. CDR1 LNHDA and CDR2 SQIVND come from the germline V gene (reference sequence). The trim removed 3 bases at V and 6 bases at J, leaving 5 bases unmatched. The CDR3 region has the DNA TGTGCCAGTAGTATGCTAGCGGGAGGGCCTCCCGGGGAGCTGTTTTTT. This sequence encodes CASSMLAGGPPGELFF.

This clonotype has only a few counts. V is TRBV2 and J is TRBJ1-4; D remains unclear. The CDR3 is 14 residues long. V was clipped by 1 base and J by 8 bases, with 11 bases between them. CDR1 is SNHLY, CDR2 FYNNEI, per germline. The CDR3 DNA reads TGTGCCAGCAGTGAAGGACTTTTGCGGGAAAAACTGTTTTTT. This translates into CASSEGLLREKLFF.

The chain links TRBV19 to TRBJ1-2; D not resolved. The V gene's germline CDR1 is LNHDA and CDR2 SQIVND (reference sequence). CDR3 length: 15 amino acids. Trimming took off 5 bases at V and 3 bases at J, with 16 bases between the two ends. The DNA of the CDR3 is TGTGCCAGTAGTCGCCCGGGAGGGCCTGACTATGGCTACACCTTC. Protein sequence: CASSRPGGPDYGYTF.

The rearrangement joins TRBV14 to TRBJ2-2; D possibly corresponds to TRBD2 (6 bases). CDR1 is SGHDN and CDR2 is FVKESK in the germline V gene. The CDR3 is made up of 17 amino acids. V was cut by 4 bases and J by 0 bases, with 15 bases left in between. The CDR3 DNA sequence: TGTGCCAGCAGCCCCGGGAGTAGGGTTTCGAACACCGGGGAGCTGTTTTTT. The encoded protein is CASSPGSRVSNTGELFF.

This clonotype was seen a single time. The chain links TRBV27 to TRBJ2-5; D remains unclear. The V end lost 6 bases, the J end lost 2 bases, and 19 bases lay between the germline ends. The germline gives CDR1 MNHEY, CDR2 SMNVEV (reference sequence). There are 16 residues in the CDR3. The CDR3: CASRTLGPGRQETQYF. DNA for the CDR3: TGTGCCAGCAGAACGTTAGGCCCAGGCAGGCAAGAGACCCAGTACTTC.

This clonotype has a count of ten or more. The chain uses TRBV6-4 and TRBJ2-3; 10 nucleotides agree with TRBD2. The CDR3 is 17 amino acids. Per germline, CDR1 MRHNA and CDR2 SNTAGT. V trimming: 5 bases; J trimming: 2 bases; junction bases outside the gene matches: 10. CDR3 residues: CASSLAGESSATDTQYF. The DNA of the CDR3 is TGTGCCAGCAGTCTAGCGGGGGAAAGTTCTGCCACAGATACGCAGTATTTT.

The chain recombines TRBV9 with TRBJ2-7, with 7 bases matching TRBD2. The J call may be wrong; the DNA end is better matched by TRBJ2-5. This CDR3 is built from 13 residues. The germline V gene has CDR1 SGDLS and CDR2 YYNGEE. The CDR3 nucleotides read TGTGCCAGCAGCGCGACTAGCTCAGAGACCCAGTACTTC. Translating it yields CASSATSSETQYF.

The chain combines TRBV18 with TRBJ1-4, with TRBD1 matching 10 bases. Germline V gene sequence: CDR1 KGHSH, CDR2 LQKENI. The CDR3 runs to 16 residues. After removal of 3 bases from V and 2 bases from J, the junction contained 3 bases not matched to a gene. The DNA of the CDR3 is TGTGCCAGCTCACCCGGGACAGGGGACACTAATGAAAAACTGTTTTTT. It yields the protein CASSPGTGDTNEKLFF.

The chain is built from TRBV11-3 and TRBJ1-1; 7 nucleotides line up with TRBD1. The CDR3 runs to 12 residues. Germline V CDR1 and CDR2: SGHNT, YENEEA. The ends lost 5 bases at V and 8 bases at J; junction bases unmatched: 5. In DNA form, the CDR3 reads TGTGCCAGCAGCACCTTGACAGGGGAAGCTTTCTTT. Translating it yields CASSTLTGEAFF. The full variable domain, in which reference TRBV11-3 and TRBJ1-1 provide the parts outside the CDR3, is EAGVVQSPRYKIIEKKQPVAFWCNPISGHNTLYWYLQNLGQGPELLIRYENEEAVDDSQLPKDRFSAERLKGVDSTLKIQPAELGDSAVYLCASSTLTGEAFFGQGTRLTVV.